The clone carrying this T cell receptor (beta chain) was found a few times. Antigen specificity is unknown. A universal primer site came from template switching; cDNA carried unique molecular identifiers. TCRdb reanalysed the 5' RACE reads using MiXCR and keeps one entry per CDR3 protein. There are about 660,000 distinct CDR3 sequences in the sample; more than 6.5% occur only once, and approximately 0.89% lies in the top ten. In every case, the donor was a healthy Caucasian. The sample is drawn from a study of identical twins. Study-wide results and caveats: Among beta out-of-frame sequences, excess sharing between twins appeared weaker. For out-of-frame alpha sequences shared by twins, low generation probability was in excess.

The sample was also reused in another study, on yellow fever vaccine responses in identical twins.

Material: PBMCs. This clonotype originated in a woman aged 18 to 35 in good health.

The DNA for the CDR3 is TGTGCCAGCAGCCAAGAGGGAGCCGGGACAGGGGGCGAAGAGACCCAGTACTTC. Amino acids: CASSQEGAGTGGEETQYF. This chain uses TRBV4-2 with TRBJ2-5; 12 bases align to TRBD1. Germline lookup yields CDR1 LGHNA and CDR2 YNFKEQ. The CDR3 is 18 amino acids. The J segment lost 3 bases and the V segment lost 0 bases, leaving 8 bases of the junction unmatched.